This T cell receptor beta chain came from a study of pediatric ulcerative colitis. The germline CDR1 and CDR2 sequences are SGHRS and YFSETQ. With 4 bases removed from V and 0 bases from J, the gap between germline ends came to 10 bases. This CDR3 comprises 14 residues. The rectum was sampled with one to two pinch biopsies at colonoscopy. This clone was detected only once. Its target is unknown. The study, taken as a whole, reports: Repertoires came from total lymphocyte DNA, not specific subsets.

Samples were sequenced at Survey level, maximum 500,000 reads. Only in-frame clones appear in the TCRdb table, and some are missing; sequencing was by immunoSEQ multiplex PCR. This table holds around 12,000 clones, roughly three quarters found once. The TCR originated in a boy aged 5-17 years who was a control in a study of pediatric ulcerative colitis. The chain couples TRBV5-1 to TRBJ1-1, with unresolved D. Sequencing was done on a sample of gut tissue. CDR3 loop: CASSGDGMNTEAFF. The CDR3 nucleotides read TGCGCCAGCAGCGGAGACGGAATGAACACTGAAGCTTTCTTT. Full variable domain (remainder filled in from reference TRBV5-1 and TRBJ1-1): KAGVTQTPRYLIKTRGQQVTLSCSPISGHRSVSWYQQTPGQGLQFLFEYFSETQRNKGNFPGRFSGRQFSNSRSEMNVSTLELGDSALYLCASSGDGMNTEAFFGQGTRLTVV.